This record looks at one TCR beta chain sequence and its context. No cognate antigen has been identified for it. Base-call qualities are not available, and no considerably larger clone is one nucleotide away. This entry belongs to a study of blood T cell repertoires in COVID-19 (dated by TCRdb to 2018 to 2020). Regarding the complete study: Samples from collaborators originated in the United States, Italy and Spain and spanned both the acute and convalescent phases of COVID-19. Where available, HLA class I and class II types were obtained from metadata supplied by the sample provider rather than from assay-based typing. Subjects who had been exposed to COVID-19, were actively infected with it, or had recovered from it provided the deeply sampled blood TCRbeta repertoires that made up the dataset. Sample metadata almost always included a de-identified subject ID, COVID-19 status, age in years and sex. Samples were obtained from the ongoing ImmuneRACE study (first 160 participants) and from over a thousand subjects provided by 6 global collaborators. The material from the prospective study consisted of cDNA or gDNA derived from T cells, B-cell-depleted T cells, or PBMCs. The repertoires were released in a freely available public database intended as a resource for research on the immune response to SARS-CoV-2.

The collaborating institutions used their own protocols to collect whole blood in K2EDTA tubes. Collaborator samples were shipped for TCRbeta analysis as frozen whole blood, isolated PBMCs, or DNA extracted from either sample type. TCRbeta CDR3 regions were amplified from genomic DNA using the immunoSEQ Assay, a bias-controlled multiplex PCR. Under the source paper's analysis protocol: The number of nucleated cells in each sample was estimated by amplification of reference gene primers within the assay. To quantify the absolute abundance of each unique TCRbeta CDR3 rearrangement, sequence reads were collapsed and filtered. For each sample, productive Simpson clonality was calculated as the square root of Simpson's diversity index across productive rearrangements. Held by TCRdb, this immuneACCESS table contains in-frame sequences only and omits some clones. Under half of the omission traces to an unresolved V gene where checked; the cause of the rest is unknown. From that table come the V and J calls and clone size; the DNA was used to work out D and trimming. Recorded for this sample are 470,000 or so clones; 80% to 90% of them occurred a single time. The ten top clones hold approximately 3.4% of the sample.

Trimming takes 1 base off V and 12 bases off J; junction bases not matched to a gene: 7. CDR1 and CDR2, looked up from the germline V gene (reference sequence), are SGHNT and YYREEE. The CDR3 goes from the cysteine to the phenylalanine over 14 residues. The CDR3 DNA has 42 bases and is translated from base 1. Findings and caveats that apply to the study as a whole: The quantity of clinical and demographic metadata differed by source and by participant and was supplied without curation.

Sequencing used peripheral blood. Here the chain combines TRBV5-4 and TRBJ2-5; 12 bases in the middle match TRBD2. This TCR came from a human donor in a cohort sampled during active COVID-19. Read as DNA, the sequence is TGTGCCAGCAGCTTGTCCGGGACTAGCGGGCGGAAGTACTTC. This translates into CASSLSGTSGRKYF.